One and the same sample provided the 5 T cell receptor beta chains below, sequenced in a study of CD8 T cells in Susac syndrome (dated by TCRdb to between 2017 and 2020). Library creation used the immunoSEQ multiplex PCR assay. RNA was extracted using the RNeasy kit, and about 0.45 to 1 ug of the RNA was reverse transcribed with random hexamers. TCRdb trimmed public reads at Q25 via fastp, called clones via MiXCR and kept in-frame beta chains. Every distinct CDR3 protein forms one entry, paired with its most common genes and DNA. Within this sample are 100,000 to 150,000 distinct CDR3 sequences, with about 95% of them counted one time only. Of the sample, roughly 0.12% is held by the ten largest clones. Sequenced material: CD4+ T cells from PBMCs. All receptors derive from a human donor in good health.

V usage is TRBV6-4 and J usage is TRBJ1-1, with a possible D match to TRBD1 (5 bases). Germline lookup yields CDR1 MRHNA and CDR2 SNTAGT. This CDR3 has 14 amino acids. The ends were cut back, 3 bases at V and 0 bases at J, with 8 bases in the middle. The CDR3 region is CASSEGGVNTEAFF. As DNA, the CDR3 is TGTGCCAGCAGTGAGGGGGGTGTGAACACTGAAGCTTTCTTT.

V is TRBV3-1 and J is TRBJ2-7, with TRBD2 matching over 7 bases. This CDR3 is 15 amino acids long. The V gene's germline CDR1 is LGHDT and CDR2 YNNKEL (reference sequence). V shed 1 base, J shed 0 bases, and the junction held 3 bases outside the gene matches. The chain's CDR3 is CASSQGGGSSYEQYF. Here the CDR3 DNA reads TGTGCCAGCAGCCAAGGGGGCGGGAGCTCCTACGAGCAGTACTTC.

This rearrangement joins TRBV18 to TRBJ2-7; D not resolved. CDR3 length: 13 residues. The germline V gene has CDR1 KGHSH and CDR2 LQKENI. V gave up 6 bases and J gave up 2 bases, with 11 bases separating them. CDR3 sequence: CASSWSSPYEQYF. CDR3 DNA sequence: TGTGCCAGCTCGTGGAGCAGCCCCTACGAGCAGTACTTC.

The V call is TRBV18, the J call TRBJ1-5; D not resolved. The germline V and J ends were trimmed by 6 bases and 0 bases, with 15 bases remaining between them. CDR1 and CDR2 from the germline V gene are KGHSH and LQKENI. The CDR3 totals 16 residues. CDR3 protein: CASSTSGGHSNQPQHF. The CDR3 DNA follows: TGTGCCAGCTCCACCTCGGGAGGGCATAGCAATCAGCCCCAGCATTTT.

The rearrangement uses TRBV5-4 and TRBJ2-7, with D unclear. The CDR3 is 15 residues long. Trimming removed 0 bases at V and 2 bases at J, with 12 bases between. The germline gives CDR1 SGHNT, CDR2 YYREEE (reference sequence). CDR3 loop: CASSLGQVDTYEQYF. The CDR3 DNA reads as TGTGCCAGCAGCTTGGGACAAGTTGATACCTACGAGCAGTACTTC. Variable domain in full (rest from reference TRBV5-4 and TRBJ2-7): ETGVTQSPTHLIKTRGQQVTLRCSSQSGHNTVSWYQQALGQGPQFIFQYYREEENGRGNFPPRFSGLQFPNYSSELNVNALELDDSALYLCASSLGQVDTYEQYFGPGTRLTVT.